This TCR beta chain comes out of a study of blood T cells in healthy people across ages. A second PCR of roughly 6 to 12 cycles used a sample-barcoded 5' primer and a J-beta primer mix. Each CDR3 protein gets one entry after TCRdb re-called the 5' RACE reads with MiXCR. This sample has 700,000 to 850,000 distinct CDR3 sequences, with 40% to 65% found just once. Per the germline V gene, CDR1 is ENHRY and CDR2 is SYGVKD. The CDR3 runs to 15 residues. The V end lost 4 bases, the J end lost 2 bases, and 12 bases lay between the germline ends. There are a few counts of this clonotype. This clonotype was obtained from a man aged 80 or over in good health. Sequenced: blood. The chain joins TRBV10-3 to TRBJ2-1; D unclear. CDR3 nucleotides: TGTGCCATCAGTGTAAGCCCTCCGCCCTACAATGAGCAGTTCTTC. It is translated as CAISVSPPPYNEQFF.